This TCR beta chain was sequenced during a study of blood T cell repertoires in COVID-19. Study information: Sample material is recorded as cDNA or gDNA derived from T cells, B-cell-depleted T cells, or PBMCs.

Germline V lookup: CDR1 SGHRS, CDR2 YFSETQ. Deletions cut 4 bases from V and 1 base from J, with 12 bases between. The CDR3 loop spans 15 amino acids. Those enrolled, adults aged roughly 18 to 90 years, came from under 25 US areas. Which cohort a participant joined came from the clinical history participants gave. Sequenced by immunoSEQ multiplex PCR; TCRdb stores in-frame clones only, minus some. Of approximately 210,000 clones in the sample, around 81% were seen once. V gene TRBV5-1 combines with J gene TRBJ2-1; D is possibly TRBD2 (6 bases). Sequenced: PBMCs or T cells enriched from blood (not recorded which). This TCR was recovered from a woman aged 45-65 years with acute COVID-19. The CDR3 nucleotides read TGCGCCAGCAGCGGTAGCGGTGAATCCTACAATGAGCAGTTCTTC. Translating it yields CASSGSGESYNEQFF.